The 21 T cell receptor beta chains below all came from one sample that was sequenced in a study of blood T cell repertoires in COVID-19. Some clones are missing from TCRdb's copy, which holds only in-frame ones; the method was immunoSEQ multiplex PCR. Counted here are some 200,000 clones, around 84% occurring once; the ten biggest clones make up 13% to 15%. The specimen sequenced was peripheral blood. These receptors were obtained from a woman between 65 and 79 years old with COVID-19, enrolled during active disease.

The rearrangement links TRBV7-2 to TRBJ1-5; TRBD1 aligns across 9 bases. The CDR3 loop spans 17 amino acids. J gave up 0 bases and V 5 bases, and 8 bases lay outside the gene matches. Germline V gene sequence: CDR1 SGHTA, CDR2 FQGNSA. CDR3 residues: CASSPTGQGYSNQPQHF. The CDR3 region has the DNA TGTGCCAGCAGCCCAACGGGACAGGGTTATAGCAATCAGCCCCAGCATTTT.

V is TRBV7-3 and J is TRBJ2-3, with TRBD1 matching over 7 bases. The ends lost 2 bases at V and 2 bases at J; junction bases unmatched: 1. The V gene's germline CDR1 is SGHTA and CDR2 FQGTGA. This CDR3 has 14 residues. This CDR3 reads CASSLDRVTDTQYF. The CDR3 nucleotides read TGTGCCAGCAGCTTAGACAGGGTCACAGATACGCAGTATTTT.

The V call is TRBV23-1, the J call TRBJ2-6; TRBD1 matches at 7 bases. TRBV23-1 is designated an ORF whose function remains uncertain. With V trimmed by 7 bases and J by 0 bases, 6 bases remained unmatched. This CDR3 region has 16 residues. The CDR3, as DNA: TGCGCCAGCAAAGGACAGGCTTCCTCTGGGGCCAACGTCCTGACTTTC. Amino acids: CASKGQASSGANVLTF.

The V and J genes are TRBV6-5 and TRBJ2-7; 8 bases are a match to TRBD1. The CDR3 loop spans 14 amino acids. Germline V gives CDR1 MNHEY, CDR2 SVGAGI. Trimming cost V 9 bases and J 7 bases; bases outside gene matches: 14. The CDR3 bases are TGTGCCAGGTCCGGGAGACAGGGGAGGCGGGAGCAGTACGTC. This codes for CARSGRQGRREQYV.

The chain combines TRBV6-6 with TRBJ2-1, with D possibly TRBD1 on 5 matching bases. V was pared by 0 bases and J by 8 bases, with 11 bases between. CDR1 MNHNY and CDR2 SVGAGI come from the germline V gene (reference sequence). The CDR3 is made up of 14 amino acids. CDR3 coding DNA: TGTGCCAGCAGTTACTCTCCAGGGATGGATGAGCAGTTCTTC. Its translation: CASSYSPGMDEQFF.

This clone has more than one count but fewer than ten. CDR3 sequence: CASRPVGQGNEQFF. The CDR3, as DNA: TGTGCCAGCCGGCCGGTCGGACAGGGAAACGAGCAGTTCTTC. The genes are TRBV5-6 and TRBJ2-1; 8 nucleotides line up with TRBD1. Looked up from germline, CDR1 is SGHDT and CDR2 is YYEEEE. This CDR3 comprises 14 residues. The junction had 13 bases not matched to a gene; V was cut back by 7 bases and J by 10 bases.

The chain couples TRBV19 to TRBJ2-2; the match to TRBD2 covers 13 bases. CDR1 is LNHDA and CDR2 is SQIVND in the germline V gene (reference sequence). This CDR3 spans 16 amino acids. J gave up 6 bases and V 4 bases, and 5 bases lay outside the gene matches. The CDR3 protein is CASSSPGLAGPGELFF. DNA for the CDR3: TGTGCCAGTAGTAGTCCGGGACTAGCGGGGCCCGGGGAGCTGTTTTTT.

This chain joins TRBV19 and TRBJ1-2; no clear D. The germline gives CDR1 LNHDA, CDR2 SQIVND (reference sequence). Deletions cut 3 bases from V and 7 bases from J, with 15 bases between. This CDR3 has 14 amino acids. The CDR3 here is CASSINPRAGGYTF. The DNA for the CDR3 is TGTGCCAGTAGTATTAACCCTCGGGCGGGTGGCTACACCTTC.

The rearrangement links TRBV7-2 to TRBJ2-5; the D gene is possibly TRBD1 (5 bases). Germline values: CDR1 SGHTA, CDR2 FQGNSA. Trimming removed 1 base at V and 7 bases at J, with 13 bases between. The CDR3 extends over 14 amino acids. DNA of the CDR3: TGTGCCAGCAGCTTAGGGCAGGGTGGGGTGACCCAGTACTTC. Translated: CASSLGQGGVTQYF.

J is TRBJ2-1 and V is TRBV11-2, with 7 bases lining up with TRBD2. This CDR3 has 15 residues. The germline V gene encodes CDR1 SGHAT and CDR2 FQNNGV. With 5 bases clipped from V and 4 bases from J, the junction kept 8 bases outside the gene matches. CDR3 DNA sequence: TGTGCCAGCAGCCGTCGCGGGAGTGGATACAATGAGCAGTTCTTC. Translation: CASSRRGSGYNEQFF.

Only a few counts were recorded for this clone. The rearrangement links TRBV6-4 to TRBJ1-2; D gene unclear. The CDR3 runs 14 residues. The germline V and J ends were trimmed by 0 bases and 4 bases, with 9 bases remaining between them. The germline V gene has CDR1 MRHNA and CDR2 SNTAGT. The CDR3, as DNA: TGTGCCAGCAGTGACTCGACCGGAGGCTATGGCTACACCTTC. Protein: CASSDSTGGYGYTF.

The chain recombines TRBV28 with TRBJ2-3; maybe TRBD2 (6 bases). Trimming stripped 3 bases from V and 0 bases from J, with 10 bases between. The CDR3 totals 15 residues. Germline loops: CDR1 MDHEN, CDR2 SYDVKM. This CDR3 is CASSFVGLSTDTQYF. The CDR3 region has the DNA TGTGCCAGCAGTTTTGTGGGACTTAGCACAGATACGCAGTATTTT.

V and J are TRBV6-5 and TRBJ1-4, with 7 bases lining up with TRBD1. J was trimmed by 7 bases and V by 5 bases; bases with no gene match: 7. The CDR3 spans 14 residues. The germline gives CDR1 MNHEY, CDR2 SVGAGI. The CDR3 spells CASSRLRGPEKLFF. CDR3 sequence (DNA): TGTGCCAGCAGTCGACTGAGGGGGCCTGAAAAACTGTTTTTT.

The chain couples TRBV28 to TRBJ1-2, with 7 bases identical to TRBD1. V dropped 6 bases and J dropped 4; count of bases not matched to a gene: 5. The CDR3 has 13 residues. CDR1 is MDHEN and CDR2 is SYDVKM in the germline V gene. The CDR3 DNA is TGTGCCAGCAGAGGGGGCGGTTTCTATGGCTACACCTTC. Its translation is CASRGGGFYGYTF.

Written as DNA, the CDR3 is TGTGCCAGCAGTGACCCCAGGGGGCGCGGACGGGAGACCCAGTACTTC. This sequence encodes CASSDPRGRGRETQYF. The V and J genes are TRBV28 and TRBJ2-5, with 8 positions matching TRBD1. V dropped 5 bases and J dropped 5; count of bases not matched to a gene: 13. The CDR3 has 16 residues. In germline, CDR1 is MDHEN, CDR2 SYDVKM.

This chain joins TRBV7-2 and TRBJ2-1; the match to TRBD2 covers 11 bases. V lost 2 bases to trimming and J lost 6 bases; unmatched junction nucleotides: 12. Germline CDR1 and CDR2: SGHTA and FQGNSA. The CDR3 is made up of 18 amino acids. The CDR3 DNA follows: TGTGCCAGCAGCTTAAAGGCCTCAGGTAGCGGGAGGGCCAATGAGCAGTTCTTC. Residues: CASSLKASGSGRANEQFF. Full variable domain (rest looked up from reference TRBV7-2 and TRBJ2-1): GAGVSQSPSNKVTEKGKDVELRCDPISGHTALYWYRQSLGQGLEFLIYFQGNSAPDKSGLPSDRFSAERTGGSVSTLTIQRTQQEDSAVYLCASSLKASGSGRANEQFFGPGTRLTVL.

This chain joins TRBV28 and TRBJ1-2; D might be TRBD1 (6 bases). Trimming left V 6 bases short and J 7 bases short, with 12 bases between. Germline CDR1 MDHEN, CDR2 SYDVKM. The CDR3 totals 12 residues. This chain's CDR3 is CASSRQVSGYTF. For the CDR3, the DNA is TGTGCCAGCAGCCGACAGGTTTCTGGCTACACCTTC.

The V gene is TRBV15, the J gene TRBJ2-2, with D unresolved. The V end lost 0 bases, the J end lost 6 bases, and 5 bases lay between the germline ends. The germline gives CDR1 LNHNV, CDR2 YYDKDF (reference sequence). CDR3 length: 13 amino acids. The chain's CDR3 is CATSRDQSGELFF. Written as DNA, the CDR3 is TGTGCCACCAGCAGAGATCAATCCGGGGAGCTGTTTTTT.

The CDR3 sequence: CASSSGVTGANVLTF. Written as DNA, the CDR3 is TGTGCCAGCAGCTCAGGGGTTACTGGGGCCAACGTCCTGACTTTC. The chain has TRBV11-3 and TRBJ2-6; the D gene is possibly TRBD1 (6 bases). The CDR3 totals 15 residues. Germline CDR1 SGHNT, CDR2 YENEEA. Trimming pared 4 bases from V and 2 bases from J, leaving 9 bases between.

The V and J genes are TRBV7-9 and TRBJ2-1, with 7 bases matching TRBD2. The CDR3 loop spans 15 amino acids. The V segment lost 2 bases and the J segment 8 bases; nucleotides outside the gene matches: 9. In germline, CDR1 is SEHNR, CDR2 FQNEAQ (reference sequence). The CDR3: CASSLRGGSSDEQFF. CDR3 DNA: TGTGCCAGCAGCTTAAGGGGCGGGAGTTCGGATGAGCAGTTCTTC.

J is TRBJ2-3 and V is TRBV6-5; TRBD2 matches 11 bases. This CDR3 spans 14 amino acids. V dropped 8 bases and J dropped 5; count of bases not matched to a gene: 6. Germline V gene lookup returns CDR1 MNHEY and CDR2 SVGAGI. Here the CDR3 DNA reads TGTGCCAGCGGAAAGACTAGCGGGAAAGATACGCAGTATTTT. Translation gives CASGKTSGKDTQYF.